This T cell receptor beta chain appears in the sequencing data of a study of T cells in Graves' hyperthyroidism and ophthalmopathy. CDR1 and CDR2 from the germline V gene are DFQATT and SNEGSKA (reference sequence). The CDR3 is 16 residues long. With 3 bases clipped from V and 1 base from J, the junction kept 5 bases outside the gene matches. TCR beta CDR3 regions were amplified from RNA. First-round RT-PCR of the TCR CDR3 relied on the HTBI primer set. TCRdb re-called the multiplex PCR reads through MiXCR, storing one row per CDR3 protein. This table has 300,000 to 400,000 distinct CDR3 sequences, around 23% appearing once. This clonotype has a count of ten or more.

This clonotype was sampled from a woman aged 45-60 years with Graves' hyperthyroidism. The J gene is TRBJ2-3, the V gene TRBV20-1; 12 bases line up with TRBD2. Sequencing input: blood. The CDR3 nucleotides are TGCAGTGCTAGTGTAACTAGCGGGGGGCGCACAGATACGCAGTATTTT. Translation: CSASVTSGGRTDTQYF.